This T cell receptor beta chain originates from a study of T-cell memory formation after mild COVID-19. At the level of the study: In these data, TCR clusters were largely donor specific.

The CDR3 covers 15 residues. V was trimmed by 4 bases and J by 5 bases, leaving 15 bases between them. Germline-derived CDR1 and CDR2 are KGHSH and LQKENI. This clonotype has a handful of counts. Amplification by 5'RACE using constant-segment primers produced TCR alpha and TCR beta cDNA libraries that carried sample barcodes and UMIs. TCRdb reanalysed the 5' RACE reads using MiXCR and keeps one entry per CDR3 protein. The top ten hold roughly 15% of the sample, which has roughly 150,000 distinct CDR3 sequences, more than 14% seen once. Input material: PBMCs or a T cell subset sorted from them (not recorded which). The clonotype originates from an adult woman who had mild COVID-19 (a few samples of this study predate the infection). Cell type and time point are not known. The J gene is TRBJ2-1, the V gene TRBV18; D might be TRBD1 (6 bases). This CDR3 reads CASSRRQDPNNEQFF. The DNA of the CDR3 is TGTGCCAGCTCACGGAGACAGGATCCTAACAATGAGCAGTTCTTC.